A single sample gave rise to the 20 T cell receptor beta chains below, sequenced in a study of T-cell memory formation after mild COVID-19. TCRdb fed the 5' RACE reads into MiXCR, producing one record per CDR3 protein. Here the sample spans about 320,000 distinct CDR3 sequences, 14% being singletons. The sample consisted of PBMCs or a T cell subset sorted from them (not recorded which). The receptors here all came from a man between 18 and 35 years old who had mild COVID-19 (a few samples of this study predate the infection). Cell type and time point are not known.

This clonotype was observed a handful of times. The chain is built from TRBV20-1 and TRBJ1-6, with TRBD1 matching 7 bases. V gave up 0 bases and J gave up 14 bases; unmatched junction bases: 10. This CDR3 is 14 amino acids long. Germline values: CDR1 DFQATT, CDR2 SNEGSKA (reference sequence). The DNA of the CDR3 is TGCAGTGCTAGAGACGGACAGGCGCCGGTAGCCCTCCACTTT. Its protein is CSARDGQAPVALHF.

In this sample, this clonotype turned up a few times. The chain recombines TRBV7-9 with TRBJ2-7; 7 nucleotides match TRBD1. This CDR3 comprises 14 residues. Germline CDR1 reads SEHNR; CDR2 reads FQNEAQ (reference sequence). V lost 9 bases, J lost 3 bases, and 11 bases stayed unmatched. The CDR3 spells CASELRDSYYEQYF. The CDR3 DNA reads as TGTGCCAGTGAACTTAGGGACAGCTACTACGAGCAGTACTTC.

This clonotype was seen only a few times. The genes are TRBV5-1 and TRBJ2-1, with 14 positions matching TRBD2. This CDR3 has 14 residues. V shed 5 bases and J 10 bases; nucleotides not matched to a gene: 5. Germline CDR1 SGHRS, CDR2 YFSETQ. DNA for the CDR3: TGCGCCAGCAGGACTAGCGGGGGGGCGCTCGAGCAGTTCTTC. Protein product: CASRTSGGALEQFF.

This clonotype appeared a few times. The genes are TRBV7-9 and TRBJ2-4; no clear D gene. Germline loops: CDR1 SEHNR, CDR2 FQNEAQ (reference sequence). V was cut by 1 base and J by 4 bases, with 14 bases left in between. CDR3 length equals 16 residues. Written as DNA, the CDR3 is TGTGCCAGCAGCTTAGTCTCCGGGTGGGCAAAAAACATTCAGTACTTC. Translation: CASSLVSGWAKNIQYF.

CDR3 nucleotides: TGCGCCAGCAGCCGCCGGGGGGTGAGGAATGGGTATGAGCAGTTCTTC. Translating it yields CASSRRGVRNGYEQFF. The chain carries TRBV4-3 and TRBJ2-1; TRBD2 agrees at 7 bases. The CDR3 has 16 amino acids. Trimming cost V 4 bases and J 8 bases; bases outside gene matches: 14. From germline, CDR1 is LGHNA and CDR2 YSLEER.

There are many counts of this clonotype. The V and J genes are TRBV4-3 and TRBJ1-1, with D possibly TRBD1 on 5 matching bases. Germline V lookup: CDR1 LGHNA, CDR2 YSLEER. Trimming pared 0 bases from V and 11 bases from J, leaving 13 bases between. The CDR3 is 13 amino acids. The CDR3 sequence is CASSQEKGREAFF. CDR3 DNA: TGCGCCAGCAGCCAAGAAAAGGGGCGGGAGGCTTTCTTT.

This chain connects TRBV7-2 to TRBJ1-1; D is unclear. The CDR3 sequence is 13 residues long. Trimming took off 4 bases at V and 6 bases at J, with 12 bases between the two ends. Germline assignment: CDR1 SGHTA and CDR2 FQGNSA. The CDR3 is CASSSSLIPEAFF. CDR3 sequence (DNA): TGTGCCAGCAGCTCCTCTTTGATACCTGAAGCTTTCTTT.

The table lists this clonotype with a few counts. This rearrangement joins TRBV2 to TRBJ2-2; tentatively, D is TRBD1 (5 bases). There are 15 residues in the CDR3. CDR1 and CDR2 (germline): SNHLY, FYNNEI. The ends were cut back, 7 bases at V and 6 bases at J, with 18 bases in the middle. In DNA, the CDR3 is TGTGCCAGCAACTCAAGGGGTGGCGCCTCCGGGGAGCTGTTTTTT. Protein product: CASNSRGGASGELFF.

The CDR3 DNA reads TGTGCCAGCAGCCCGAGGGAGACCACAGATACGCAGTATTTT. Translation gives CASSPRETTDTQYF. The chain links TRBV11-3 to TRBJ2-3; TRBD2 might be the D (5 bases). The CDR3 has 14 residues. Trimming stripped 5 bases from V and 2 bases from J, with 11 bases between. CDR1 SGHNT and CDR2 YENEEA come from the germline V gene.

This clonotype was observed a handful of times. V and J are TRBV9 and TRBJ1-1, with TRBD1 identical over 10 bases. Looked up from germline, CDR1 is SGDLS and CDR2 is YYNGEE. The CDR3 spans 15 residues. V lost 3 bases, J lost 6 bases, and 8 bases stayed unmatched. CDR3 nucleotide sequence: TGTGCCAGCAGCGCTCTCAGGGACAGGGGCGCTGAAGCTTTCTTT. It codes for CASSALRDRGAEAFF.

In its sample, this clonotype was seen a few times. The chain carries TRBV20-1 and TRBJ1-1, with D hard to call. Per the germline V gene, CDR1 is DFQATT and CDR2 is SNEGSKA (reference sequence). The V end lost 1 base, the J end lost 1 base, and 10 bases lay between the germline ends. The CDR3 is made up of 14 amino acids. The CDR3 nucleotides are TGCAGTGCTAGAGGATTAGGTGGGAACACTGAAGCTTTCTTT. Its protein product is CSARGLGGNTEAFF.

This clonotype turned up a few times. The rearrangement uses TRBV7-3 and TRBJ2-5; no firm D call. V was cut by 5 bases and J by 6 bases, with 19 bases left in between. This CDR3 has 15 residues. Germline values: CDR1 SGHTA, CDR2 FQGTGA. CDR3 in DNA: TGTGCCAGCAGCCGAAATAGTAAGGTCCGACAGACCCAGTACTTC. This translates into CASSRNSKVRQTQYF.

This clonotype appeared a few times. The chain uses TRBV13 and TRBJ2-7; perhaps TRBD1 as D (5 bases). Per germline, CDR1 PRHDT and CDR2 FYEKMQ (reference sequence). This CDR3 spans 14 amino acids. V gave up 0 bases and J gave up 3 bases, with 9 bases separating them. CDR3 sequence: CASSLGQAIYEQYF. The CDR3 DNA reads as TGTGCCAGCAGCTTAGGACAGGCTATCTACGAGCAGTACTTC.

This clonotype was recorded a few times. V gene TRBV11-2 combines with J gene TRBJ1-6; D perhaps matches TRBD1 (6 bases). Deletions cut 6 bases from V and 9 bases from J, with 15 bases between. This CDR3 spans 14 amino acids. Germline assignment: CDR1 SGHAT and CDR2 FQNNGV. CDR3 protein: CASRPPYRASPLHF. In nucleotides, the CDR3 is TGTGCCAGCAGACCCCCCTACAGGGCTTCACCCCTCCACTTT.

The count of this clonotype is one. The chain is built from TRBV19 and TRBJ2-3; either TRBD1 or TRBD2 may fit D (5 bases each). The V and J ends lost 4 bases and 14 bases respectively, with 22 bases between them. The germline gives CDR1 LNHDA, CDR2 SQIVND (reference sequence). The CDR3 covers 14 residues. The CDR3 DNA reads TGTGCCAGTAGTACCGGGACCGAATGGGAACCGCGGTATTTT. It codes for CASSTGTEWEPRYF.

Written as DNA, the CDR3 is TGCAGCGTTGTTAAGGGGACAGGGGACACCTACGAGCAGTACTTC. Its translation: CSVVKGTGDTYEQYF. The chain carries TRBV29-1 and TRBJ2-7, with 10 bases that match TRBD1. CDR1 SQVTM and CDR2 ANQGSEA come from the germline V gene. The CDR3 is 15 residues long. The J segment lost 2 bases and the V segment lost 4 bases, leaving 8 bases of the junction unmatched.

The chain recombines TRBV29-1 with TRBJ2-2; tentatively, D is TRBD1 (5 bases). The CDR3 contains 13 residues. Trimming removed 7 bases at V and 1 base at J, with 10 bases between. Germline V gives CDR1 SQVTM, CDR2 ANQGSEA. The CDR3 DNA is TGCAGCGCCACGACAGTGAACACCGGGGAGCTGTTTTTT. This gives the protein CSATTVNTGELFF.

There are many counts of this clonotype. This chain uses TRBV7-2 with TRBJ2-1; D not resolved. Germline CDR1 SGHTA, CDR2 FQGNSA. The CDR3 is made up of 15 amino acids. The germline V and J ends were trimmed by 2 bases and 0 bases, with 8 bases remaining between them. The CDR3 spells CASSLSRSSYNEQFF. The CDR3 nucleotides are TGTGCCAGCAGCTTATCGAGGAGCTCCTACAATGAGCAGTTCTTC.

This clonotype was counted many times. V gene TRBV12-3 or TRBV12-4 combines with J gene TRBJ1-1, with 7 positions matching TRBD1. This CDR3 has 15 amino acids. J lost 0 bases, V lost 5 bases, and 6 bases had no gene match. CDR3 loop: CASSTLTGMNTEAFF. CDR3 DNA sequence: TGTGCCAGCAGTACTCTGACAGGGATGAACACTGAAGCTTTCTTT.

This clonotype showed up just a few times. As DNA, the CDR3 is TGTGCCAGCAGCGTAGAACTGGGGGATTCCTACGAGCAGTACTTC. Protein product: CASSVELGDSYEQYF. The rearrangement joins TRBV9 to TRBJ2-7; D could derive from TRBD1 or TRBD2 (5 bases each). The germline V and J ends were trimmed by 0 bases and 1 base, with 11 bases remaining between them. CDR1 SGDLS and CDR2 YYNGEE come from the germline V gene. The CDR3 runs 15 residues.